The next 6 T cell receptor beta chains were all read from a single sample in a study of T cell repertoires in cytomegalovirus infection. These receptors are not linked to any known antigen. A single record per CDR3 protein comes from TCRdb applying MiXCR to the reads. This sample has roughly 500,000 distinct CDR3 sequences, with 30% to 35% found just once. The specimen was cultured PBMCs, collected from culture after CMV antigen stimulation. These receptors were collected from a human donor in good health (CMV status not recorded). Some clones in this sample may be carry-over from other donors' samples.

Only a few counts were recorded for this clonotype. This sequence joins TRBV28 and TRBJ2-1, with 9 bases matching TRBD2. The germline CDR1 and CDR2 sequences are MDHEN and SYDVKM. Trimming cost V 5 bases and J 9 bases; bases outside gene matches: 17. The CDR3 runs to 17 residues. As DNA, the CDR3 is TGTGCCAGCAGTCCTTATTCCGGACTAGCGCCTTCACTTGAGCAGTTCTTC. It is translated as CASSPYSGLAPSLEQFF.

The CDR3 here is CATQGRGLGNQPQHF. CDR3 DNA: TGTGCCACTCAGGGGCGGGGGCTTGGTAATCAGCCCCAGCATTTT. This chain links TRBV28 with TRBJ1-5, with a possible D match to TRBD1 (6 bases). Trimming took off 10 bases at V and 4 bases at J, with 20 bases between the two ends. This CDR3 region has 15 residues. Looked up from germline, CDR1 is MDHEN and CDR2 is SYDVKM.

The sample holds many counts of this clonotype. The chain is built from TRBV7-3 and TRBJ1-5; D possibly corresponds to TRBD1 (5 bases). CDR3 length: 13 amino acids. V dropped 5 bases and J dropped 4 bases, with 9 bases sitting between them. Germline lookup yields CDR1 SGHTA and CDR2 FQGTGA. CDR3 in DNA: TGTGCCAGCAGCCCTGGGACGAATCAGCCCCAGCATTTT. As protein: CASSPGTNQPQHF.

The chain recombines TRBV20-1 with TRBJ2-3; the match to TRBD2 covers 10 bases. The CDR3 runs to 14 residues. Germline CDR1 is DFQATT and CDR2 is SNEGSKA (reference sequence). The J segment lost 2 bases and the V segment lost 5 bases, leaving 4 bases of the junction unmatched. The CDR3 nucleotides are TGCAGTGCTCTGGGACTAGCGCTCACAGATACGCAGTATTTT. Translated, it gives CSALGLALTDTQYF.

The gene calls are TRBV7-2 and TRBJ2-3, with TRBD1 identical over 12 bases. Germline V gives CDR1 SGHTA, CDR2 FQGNSA. Trimming cost V 1 base and J 4 bases; bases outside gene matches: 3. This CDR3 is built from 16 residues. CDR3 sequence reads: CASSLGGQGASDTQYF. CDR3 DNA sequence: TGTGCCAGCAGCTTAGGGGGACAGGGGGCCTCAGATACGCAGTATTTT.

V gene TRBV25-1 combines with J gene TRBJ2-2, with TRBD1 matching 8 bases. Germline V gene data show CDR1 as MGHDK and CDR2 as SYGVNS. This CDR3 comprises 16 residues. With V trimmed by 5 bases and J by 0 bases, 5 bases remained unmatched. The CDR3 loop reads CASSPGTGANTGELFF. DNA for the CDR3: TGTGCCAGCAGTCCGGGGACAGGCGCGAACACCGGGGAGCTGTTTTTT.